The 20 T cell receptor beta chains listed next were all sequenced from one sample in a study of shared clonotypes between healthy human individuals. Using immunoSEQ multiplex PCR, the repertoire was profiled, and TCRdb retains in-frame clones only, with some absent. This sample has some 1.4 million clones, with 96% found just once. Material for sequencing was naive CD4+ T cells sorted from blood. The subset was: CD45RA+ positively selected. Receptors originate from a man aged 25 to 45 in good health.

The chain is built from TRBV7-2 and TRBJ2-3; tentatively, D is TRBD1 or TRBD2 (5 bases each). The CDR3 is made up of 17 amino acids. With 4 bases removed from V and 2 bases from J, the gap between germline ends came to 19 bases. Per germline, CDR1 SGHTA and CDR2 FQGNSA. The CDR3 sequence: CASSSTGTQRPTDTQYF. CDR3 coding DNA: TGTGCCAGCAGCTCTACCGGGACGCAACGTCCCACAGATACGCAGTATTTT.

The CDR3 DNA is TGTGCCAGCAGCTTAGTAAGCGGGAAAGGCAAAAACATTCAGTACTTC. Residues: CASSLVSGKGKNIQYF. The chain has TRBV7-6 and TRBJ2-4, with 7 bases fitting TRBD2. The CDR3 length is 16 residues. V dropped 1 base and J dropped 3; count of bases not matched to a gene: 6. Germline V CDR1 and CDR2: SGHVS, FNYEAQ. The variable domain in full, with the rest retrieved from reference TRBV7-6 and TRBJ2-4, is GAGVSQSPRYKVTKRGQDVALRCDPISGHVSLYWYRQALGQGPEFLTYFNYEAQQDKSGLPNDRFSAERPEGSISTLTIQRTEQRDSAMYRCASSLVSGKGKNIQYFGAGTRLSVL.

The chain has TRBV5-1 and TRBJ2-1; the D is unclear. This CDR3 spans 12 amino acids. The germline gives CDR1 SGHRS, CDR2 YFSETQ. Trimming removed 8 bases at V and 4 bases at J, with 10 bases between. CDR3 residues: CASRVEYNEQFF. In DNA form, the CDR3 reads TGCGCCAGTAGGGTGGAATACAATGAGCAGTTCTTC.

This clone was recorded once. The chain joins TRBV27 to TRBJ2-1; TRBD2 matches 10 bases. CDR3 length: 16 amino acids. From germline, CDR1 is MNHEY and CDR2 SMNVEV (reference sequence). The trim removed 7 bases at V and 9 bases at J, leaving 15 bases unmatched. The CDR3 nucleotides are TGTGCCAGCACCAACCAGTGGGCTAGCGGGAGTACTGAGCAGTTCTTC. Its protein is CASTNQWASGSTEQFF.

In this sample, this clone turned up once. The CDR3 loop is CSVGRLGFHEQYF. The CDR3, as DNA: TGCAGCGTTGGGCGTTTGGGCTTCCACGAGCAGTACTTC. The rearrangement joins TRBV29-1 to TRBJ2-7; D not resolved. The CDR3 contains 13 residues. Germline V CDR1 and CDR2: SQVTM, ANQGSEA. Deletions cut 4 bases from V and 5 bases from J, with 15 bases between.

This chain uses TRBV10-2 with TRBJ1-5; 7 bases match TRBD1. The germline CDR1 and CDR2 sequences are WSHSY and SAAADI. The junction had 6 bases not matched to a gene; V was cut back by 1 base and J by 3 bases. This CDR3 region has 16 residues. The CDR3 sequence is CASSEWQGVYNQPQHF. The CDR3 nucleotides are TGCGCCAGCAGTGAGTGGCAGGGGGTTTACAATCAGCCCCAGCATTTT.

The J gene is TRBJ1-2, the V gene TRBV7-2, with D possibly being TRBD1 (6 bases). This CDR3 spans 15 amino acids. From germline, CDR1 is SGHTA and CDR2 FQGNSA. V lost 5 bases, J lost 0 bases, and 13 bases lay in between. Here the CDR3 reads CASSPDSDTNYGYTF. CDR3 bases: TGTGCCAGCAGCCCGGACAGCGATACTAACTATGGCTACACCTTC.

The CDR3 nucleotides read TGCGCCAGCAGTGAGTGGTCAGAAGGAGAGACCCAGTACTTC. This codes for CASSEWSEGETQYF. V and J are TRBV10-1 and TRBJ2-5; D is ambiguous. Germline loops: CDR1 WNHNN, CDR2 SYGVQD (reference sequence). Trimming pared 1 base from V and 4 bases from J, leaving 10 bases between. The CDR3 extends over 14 amino acids.

This clone was detected only once. The V call is TRBV13, the J call TRBJ2-1; TRBD2 agrees at 10 bases. V was clipped by 2 bases and J by 16 bases; unmatched bases: 11. This CDR3 has 14 residues. CDR1 is PRHDT, CDR2 FYEKMQ, per germline (reference sequence). This CDR3 reads CASSLRNSGRAQFF. In DNA, the CDR3 is TGTGCCAGCAGCTTACGGAACAGCGGGAGGGCCCAATTCTTC.

The rearrangement links TRBV2 to TRBJ1-4; D perhaps matches TRBD1 (5 bases). The CDR3 contains 14 residues. The V end lost 2 bases, the J end lost 7 bases, and 11 bases lay between the germline ends. Germline CDR1 and CDR2: SNHLY and FYNNEI. The CDR3 spells CASSERGWGEKLFF. The CDR3 DNA reads as TGTGCCAGCAGTGAAAGGGGTTGGGGTGAAAAACTGTTTTTT.

The chain has TRBV28 and TRBJ2-2, with TRBD2 matching 7 bases. CDR3 size: 17 residues. After removal of 1 base from V and 0 bases from J, the junction contained 5 bases not matched to a gene. The germline CDR1 and CDR2 sequences are MDHEN and SYDVKM. CDR3 region: CASSLLLAGPNTGELFF. CDR3 DNA: TGTGCCAGCAGTTTATTGTTAGCGGGCCCGAACACCGGGGAGCTGTTTTTT. The entire variable domain, with the rest obtained from reference TRBV28 and TRBJ2-2, is as follows: DVKVTQSSRYLVKRTGEKVFLECVQDMDHENMFWYRQDPGLGLRLIYFSYDVKMKEKGDIPEGYSVSREKKERFSLILESASTNQTSMYLCASSLLLAGPNTGELFFGEGSRLTVL.

This clone was picked up one time. The chain recombines TRBV5-1 with TRBJ1-3; 8 bases map to TRBD1. Germline V gene sequence: CDR1 SGHRS, CDR2 YFSETQ. V lost 4 bases and J lost 6; bases outside the gene matches: 6. The CDR3 has 14 amino acids. This CDR3 reads CASSPGQEENTIYF. CDR3 nucleotide sequence: TGCGCCAGCAGCCCGGGACAGGAAGAAAACACCATATATTTT.

This chain links TRBV5-1 with TRBJ2-7; D may be TRBD1 (6 bases). The CDR3 runs to 14 residues. Germline-derived CDR1 and CDR2 are SGHRS and YFSETQ. V was clipped by 0 bases and J by 2 bases, with 9 bases between them. The CDR3 reads CASSLDRETYEQYF. CDR3 DNA sequence: TGCGCCAGCAGCTTGGACAGGGAAACCTACGAGCAGTACTTC.

CDR3 amino acids: CASSKTSGAYEQYF. The CDR3 DNA reads as TGTGCCAGCAGTAAGACTAGCGGGGCCTACGAGCAGTACTTC. The chain carries TRBV27 and TRBJ2-7; TRBD2 matches 11 bases. Per germline, CDR1 MNHEY and CDR2 SMNVEV (reference sequence). The V segment lost 5 bases and the J segment 2 bases; nucleotides outside the gene matches: 2. CDR3 length: 14 residues.

The rearrangement joins TRBV28 to TRBJ2-7, with 10 nucleotides matching TRBD2. J lost 4 bases, V lost 4 bases, and 7 bases had no gene match. The V gene's germline CDR1 is MDHEN and CDR2 SYDVKM. CDR3 length: 15 residues. The CDR3 sequence: CASSSQAGGLYEQYF. Here the CDR3 DNA reads TGTGCCAGCAGTTCACAAGCGGGAGGGCTGTACGAGCAGTACTTC.

This chain links TRBV28 with TRBJ2-3, with D perhaps TRBD2 (7 bases). Germline V CDR1 and CDR2: MDHEN, SYDVKM. V was cut by 2 bases and J by 5 bases, with 14 bases left in between. This CDR3 spans 15 amino acids. As DNA, the CDR3 is TGTGCCAGCAGTTTAAGGGGGAGGGCCGAAGATACGCAGTATTTT. It is translated as CASSLRGRAEDTQYF.

This clone was observed a few times. The chain links TRBV5-1 to TRBJ2-6; 8 positions match TRBD1. CDR3 length: 18 residues. In germline, CDR1 is SGHRS, CDR2 YFSETQ. V lost 4 bases, J lost 4 bases, and 13 bases stayed unmatched. The CDR3 loop is CASSPWGQGAAGANVLTF. For the CDR3, the DNA is TGCGCCAGCAGCCCGTGGGGGCAGGGGGCAGCCGGGGCCAACGTCCTGACTTTC.

V is TRBV7-6 and J is TRBJ2-1; a possible D gene is TRBD2 (6 bases). V was pared by 1 base and J by 8 bases, with 15 bases between. Germline CDR1 SGHVS, CDR2 FNYEAQ. The CDR3 has 15 amino acids. In DNA form, the CDR3 reads TGTGCCAGCAGCTTAGGATCCGGGTTAGCGGATGAGCAGTTCTTC. Protein sequence: CASSLGSGLADEQFF.

This sequence joins TRBV6-5 and TRBJ1-1; weak D call: TRBD1 (5 bases). The germline gives CDR1 MNHEY, CDR2 SVGAGI. The CDR3 covers 12 residues. The V end was cut by 5 bases, the J end by 4 bases, with 8 bases between. The CDR3 DNA reads TGTGCCAGCAGTCCCGACAGCACTGAAGCTTTCTTT. Encoded protein: CASSPDSTEAFF.

The chain has TRBV30 and TRBJ2-7; D uncertain. Germline CDR1 reads GTSNPN; CDR2 reads SVGIG (reference sequence). Deletions cut 3 bases from V and 2 bases from J, with 11 bases between. The CDR3 consists of 13 residues. The CDR3 nucleotides read TGTGCCTGGAGGCCCGGGCCAGCCTACGAGCAGTACTTC. Translating it yields CAWRPGPAYEQYF.